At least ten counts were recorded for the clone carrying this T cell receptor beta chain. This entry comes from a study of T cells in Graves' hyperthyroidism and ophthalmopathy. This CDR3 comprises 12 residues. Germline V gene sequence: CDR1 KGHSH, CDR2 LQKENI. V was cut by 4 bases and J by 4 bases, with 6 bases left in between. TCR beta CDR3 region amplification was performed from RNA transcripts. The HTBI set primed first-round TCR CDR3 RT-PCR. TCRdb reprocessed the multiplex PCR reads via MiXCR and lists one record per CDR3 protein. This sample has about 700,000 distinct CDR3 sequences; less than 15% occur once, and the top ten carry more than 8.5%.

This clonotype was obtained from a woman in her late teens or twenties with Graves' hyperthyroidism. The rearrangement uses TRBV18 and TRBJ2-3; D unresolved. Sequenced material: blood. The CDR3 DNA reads TGTGCCAGCTCACGAGGCGCAGATACGCAGTATTTT. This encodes CASSRGADTQYF.